Below, 26 T cell receptor beta chains from the same sample are listed, as sequenced in a study of T cells after posttransplantation cyclophosphamide. The method was immunoSEQ multiplex PCR; TCRdb's version includes in-frame clones alone and lacks a portion of them. The repertoire consists of 12,000 or so clones, none detected only once. A marrow graft followed busulfan-fludarabine conditioning, with cyclophosphamide on days +3 and +4. The sequencing used PBMCs, collected after allogeneic stem cell transplant with posttransplant cyclophosphamide. These receptors all stem from a female patient aged 40-49 years who received an allogeneic stem cell transplant from a related donor, was CMV-positive, and had acute GVHD only. Some T cells may be transferred from the graft donor.

This clone showed up many times. The V and J genes are TRBV27 and TRBJ2-7; 10 nucleotides line up with TRBD1. This CDR3 comprises 15 residues. V shed 5 bases and J 3 bases; nucleotides not matched to a gene: 7. Germline CDR1 and CDR2: MNHEY and SMNVEV (reference sequence). This chain's CDR3 is CASSPGQGSRYEQYV. CDR3 sequence (DNA): TGTGCCAGCAGTCCGGGACAGGGGTCGCGCTACGAGCAGTACGTC.

This clone was seen more than once but under ten times. J is TRBJ2-6 and V is TRBV11-3; D call uncertain. Germline-derived CDR1 and CDR2 are SGHNT and YENEEA. The CDR3 sequence is 15 residues long. V was shortened by 1 base and J by 1 base, with 5 bases between the two germline ends. CDR3 nucleotide sequence: TGTGCCAGCAGCTTAGGAGGATCTGGGGCCAACGTCCTGACTTTC. Translated: CASSLGGSGANVLTF.

This clone was recorded a few times. One end of the junction varies from germline; a read error may be responsible. This chain joins TRBV5-4 and TRBJ1-3, with a tentative D call TRBD1 (6 bases). Per germline, CDR1 SGHNT and CDR2 YYREEE (reference sequence). There are 15 residues in the CDR3. The CDR3 region has the DNA TGTGCCAGCAGCTTGTTGGGGGCTGGTGGAAACGCCATATATTTT. Translating gives CASSLLGAGGNAIYF.

This clone came up many times. The chain joins TRBV7-2 to TRBJ2-1, with D maybe TRBD2 (5 bases). CDR1 and CDR2 (germline): SGHTA, FQGNSA. The V gene lost 2 bases and the J gene lost 7 bases, with 9 bases spanning the gap. This CDR3 is built from 13 residues. Here the CDR3 DNA reads TGTGCCAGCAGCTTACCTAGCTTAAATGAGCAGTTCTTC. Its protein is CASSLPSLNEQFF.

Ten or more counts support this clone. The V and J genes are TRBV10-2 and TRBJ2-7; 11 nucleotides line up with TRBD2. The CDR3 sequence is 16 residues long. The trim removed 1 base at V and 0 bases at J, leaving 2 bases unmatched. Per germline, CDR1 WSHSY and CDR2 SAAADI. The CDR3 nucleotides are TGCGCCAGCAGTGAGTTGACTAGCGGGATCTCCTACGAGCAGTACGTC. This gives the protein CASSELTSGISYEQYV.

This rearrangement joins TRBV6-1 to TRBJ2-5, with 11 bases aligning to TRBD1. Trimming at V came to 5 bases and at J to 2 bases, leaving 4 bases not matched to a gene. The length of the CDR3 is 15 residues. CDR1 is MNHNS, CDR2 SASEGT, per germline. The CDR3 loop reads CASSWTGGPQETQYF. The CDR3 DNA reads TGTGCCAGCAGTTGGACAGGGGGCCCACAAGAGACCCAGTACTTC.

This clone was seen many times. This chain links TRBV5-1 with TRBJ2-5; the match to TRBD2 covers 9 bases. Looked up from germline, CDR1 is SGHRS and CDR2 is YFSETQ. The CDR3 is made up of 15 amino acids. V was pared by 4 bases and J by 4 bases, with 8 bases of the junction left unmatched. This chain's CDR3 is CASSLIAGEGETQYF. The CDR3 DNA follows: TGCGCCAGCAGCCTAATAGCGGGAGAGGGAGAGACCCAGTACTTC.

There are many counts of this clone. The rearrangement links TRBV27 to TRBJ2-1; no clear D. The CDR3 sequence is 13 residues long. Trimming shortened V by 6 bases and J by 2 bases, and 8 bases separated the two germline ends. Germline V gene data show CDR1 as MNHEY and CDR2 as SMNVEV (reference sequence). The DNA of the CDR3 is TGTGCCAGCAGGGAGATCGCCTACAATGAGCAGTTCTTC. Protein product: CASREIAYNEQFF.

This clone was seen repeatedly, ten times or more. The genes are TRBV30 and TRBJ1-1; D is ambiguous. The ends were cut back, 4 bases at V and 7 bases at J, with 10 bases in the middle. In germline, CDR1 is GTSNPN, CDR2 SVGIG (reference sequence). The CDR3 is made up of 11 amino acids. The CDR3 nucleotides read TGTGCCTGGATGAGGGCGGTTGAAGCTTTCTTT. Its translation is CAWMRAVEAFF. The variable domain in full, with the rest retrieved from reference TRBV30 and TRBJ1-1, is SQTIHQWPATLVQPVGSPLSLECTVEGTSNPNLYWYRQAAGRGLQLLFYSVGIGQISSEVPQNLSASRPQDRQFILSSKKLLLSDSGFYLCAWMRAVEAFFGQGTRLTVV.

The table lists this clone with many counts. This chain joins TRBV5-1 and TRBJ2-1; 8 nucleotides align to TRBD2. Germline trimming cut 4 bases from V and 9 bases from J; bases unmatched to any gene: 6. CDR3 length: 13 amino acids. CDR1 is SGHRS and CDR2 is YFSETQ in the germline V gene. The CDR3 region has the DNA TGCGCCAGCAGCGTCGGGGGGGCCAGTGAGCAGTTCTTC. Encoded protein: CASSVGGASEQFF.

This clone was seen repeatedly, ten times or more. The V call is TRBV11-1, the J call TRBJ2-1, with D maybe TRBD1 (6 bases). Germline V lookup: CDR1 SGHAT, CDR2 FQDESV (reference sequence). The CDR3 sequence is 13 residues long. The V end lost 5 bases, the J end lost 9 bases, and 14 bases lay between the germline ends. For the CDR3, the DNA is TGTGCCAGCAGCACACCCCAGGGGACTGAGCAGTTCTTC. This gives the protein CASSTPQGTEQFF.

The chain couples TRBV9 to TRBJ2-1; no definite D call. The CDR3 runs to 13 residues. The germline V gene has CDR1 SGDLS and CDR2 YYNGEE. Trimming took off 4 bases at V and 0 bases at J, with 5 bases between the two ends. As DNA, the CDR3 is TGTGCCAGCAGCCGGAGCTCCTACAATGAGCAGTTCTTC. The encoded protein is CASSRSSYNEQFF.

This clone appeared a few times. The chain links TRBV5-1 to TRBJ2-1; the match to TRBD2 covers 13 bases. The germline V gene has CDR1 SGHRS and CDR2 YFSETQ. The CDR3 is 17 residues long. Trimming removed 4 bases from V and 9 bases from J; junction bases left unmatched: 13. The DNA of the CDR3 is TGCGCCAGCAGCACCACTAGCGGGGGGGCCGGGCTGAGTGAGCAGTTCTTC. Translated, it gives CASSTTSGGAGLSEQFF.

This clone was counted at least ten times. V usage is TRBV2 and J usage is TRBJ1-2, with a weak D call TRBD1 (5 bases). Germline V CDR1 and CDR2: SNHLY, FYNNEI. This CDR3 has 13 residues. The V gene lost 3 bases and the J gene lost 6 bases, with 11 bases spanning the gap. DNA for the CDR3: TGTGCCAGCAGTGAGGTCAGGGAAAATGGCTACACCTTC. Protein sequence: CASSEVRENGYTF.

This clone was observed at least ten times. CDR3 amino acids: CASSETGQGAGGYTF. As DNA, the CDR3 is TGTGCCAGCAGTGAAACGGGACAGGGGGCTGGTGGCTACACCTTC. The chain employs TRBV6-1 and TRBJ1-2; 12 bases fit TRBD1. Per germline, CDR1 MNHNS and CDR2 SASEGT. The CDR3 extends over 15 amino acids. With 2 bases clipped from V and 7 bases from J, the junction kept 5 bases outside the gene matches.

This clone occurred many times. This rearrangement joins TRBV11-3 to TRBJ2-6; D is unresolved. The CDR3 contains 15 residues. Germline V lookup: CDR1 SGHNT, CDR2 YENEEA. V shed 5 bases and J shed 2 bases, with 10 bases lying between them. CDR3 sequence: CASSPKLAGANVLTF. CDR3 DNA sequence: TGTGCCAGCAGCCCAAAGCTTGCTGGGGCCAACGTCCTGACTTTC.

In its sample, this clone was seen many times. V usage is TRBV6-1 and J usage is TRBJ1-4; D possibly corresponds to TRBD1 (5 bases). The germline V and J ends were trimmed by 2 bases and 7 bases, with 11 bases remaining between them. The germline gives CDR1 MNHNS, CDR2 SASEGT. The CDR3 has 14 residues. Written as DNA, the CDR3 is TGTGCCAGCAGTGAAAGGGGTGTTGGTGAAAAACTGTTTTTT. Protein sequence: CASSERGVGEKLFF.

A few counts support this clone. This chain connects TRBV19 to TRBJ2-3, with D tentatively TRBD1 (6 bases). The germline gives CDR1 LNHDA, CDR2 SQIVND (reference sequence). The V end lost 2 bases, the J end lost 0 bases, and 15 bases lay between the germline ends. The CDR3 has 17 amino acids. The CDR3 loop reads CASSISSRTASTDTQYF. Here the CDR3 DNA reads TGTGCCAGTAGTATATCTTCCCGGACAGCTAGCACAGATACGCAGTATTTT.

This clone was counted a few times. J is TRBJ2-2 and V is TRBV4-3; unclear D gene. This CDR3 contains 16 residues. Looked up from germline, CDR1 is LGHNA and CDR2 is YSLEER. Trimming took 0 bases from V and 0 from J, leaving 8 bases between them. The CDR3: CASSQDTDPNTGELFF. CDR3 coding DNA: TGCGCCAGCAGCCAAGATACAGACCCGAACACCGGGGAGCTGTTTTTT.

This clone was detected ten times or more. The gene calls are TRBV19 and TRBJ1-1, with D unresolved. The CDR3 is made up of 16 amino acids. V lost 1 base, J lost 0 bases, and 12 bases lay in between. From germline, CDR1 is LNHDA and CDR2 SQIVND (reference sequence). The CDR3: CASSIVRGTLNTEAFF. CDR3 DNA: TGTGCCAGTAGTATAGTTCGGGGAACTTTGAACACTGAAGCTTTCTTT.

This clone was seen only a few times. V gene TRBV6-1 combines with J gene TRBJ1-5; maybe TRBD1 (5 bases). V lost 5 bases to trimming and J lost 3 bases, with 14 bases between them. Germline CDR1 MNHNS, CDR2 SASEGT. This CDR3 has 15 residues. The CDR3 DNA sequence: TGTGCCAGCAGTTTGCAGGGAGGTACCAATCAGCCCCAGCATTTT. This encodes CASSLQGGTNQPQHF.

This clone has more than one count but fewer than ten. The chain combines TRBV6-5 with TRBJ2-7; 7 bases agree with TRBD1. Germline CDR1 MNHEY, CDR2 SVGAGI. V gave up 6 bases and J gave up 2 bases; unmatched junction bases: 4. The CDR3 contains 13 residues. The CDR3 region is CASSRDRTYEQYF. CDR3 DNA: TGTGCCAGCAGCCGGGACAGAACCTACGAGCAGTACTTC.

This clone came up many times. The chain couples TRBV10-1 to TRBJ2-3; no firm D call. CDR3 size: 13 residues. Trimming took off 1 base at V and 2 bases at J, with 4 bases between the two ends. From germline, CDR1 is WNHNN and CDR2 SYGVQD (reference sequence). CDR3 bases: TGCGCCAGCAGTGAGTACAACACAGATACGCAGTATTTT. As protein: CASSEYNTDTQYF.

This clone has a count of ten or more. The chain has TRBV7-9 and TRBJ1-4, with 9 nucleotides matching TRBD1. The V gene's germline CDR1 is SEHNR and CDR2 FQNEAQ (reference sequence). The ends lost 8 bases at V and 6 bases at J; junction bases unmatched: 7. This CDR3 has 14 amino acids. This chain's CDR3 is CASHRGRIDEKLFF. The DNA for the CDR3 is TGTGCCAGCCACAGGGGGCGAATCGATGAAAAACTGTTTTTT. The whole variable domain, remainder taken from reference TRBV7-9 and TRBJ1-4, is DTGVSQNPRHKITKRGQNVTFRCDPISEHNRLYWYRQTLGQGPEFLTYFQNEAQLEKSRLLSDRFSAERPKGSFSTLEIQRTEQGDSAMYLCASHRGRIDEKLFFGSGTQLSVL.

This clone was counted ten times or more. V gene TRBV7-3 combines with J gene TRBJ2-1; 11 bases match TRBD1. This CDR3 spans 17 amino acids. Germline V lookup: CDR1 SGHTA, CDR2 FQGTGA. With 5 bases clipped from V and 2 bases from J, the junction kept 8 bases outside the gene matches. The DNA of the CDR3 is TGTGCCAGCAGCAGGGGACAGGGGGGCCCGCCCTACAATGAGCAGTTCTTC. It translates to CASSRGQGGPPYNEQFF.

This clone was counted many times. The chain couples TRBV19 to TRBJ1-1; the match to TRBD1 covers 7 bases. With V trimmed by 5 bases and J by 5 bases, 11 bases remained unmatched. The germline gives CDR1 LNHDA, CDR2 SQIVND (reference sequence). This CDR3 is 15 amino acids long. In nucleotides, the CDR3 is TGTGCCAGTAGTCCCGAGGGGGCTCTGGGGACTGAAGCTTTCTTT. Translating it yields CASSPEGALGTEAFF. Full variable domain (outside the CDR3, taken from reference TRBV19 and TRBJ1-1): DGGITQSPKYLFRKEGQNVTLSCEQNLNHDAMYWYRQDPGQGLRLIYYSQIVNDFQKGDIAEGYSVSREKKESFPLTVTSAQKNPTAFYLCASSPEGALGTEAFFGQGTRLTVV.